Included here is one T cell receptor beta chain sequence, with context. Its antigen is undetermined. With a J-beta primer mix and a sample-barcoded 5' primer, a second PCR ran roughly 6 to 11 cycles. TCRdb reprocessed the 5' RACE reads with MiXCR, giving one entry per CDR3 protein. The top ten clones hold under 10% of a sample with approximately 760,000 distinct CDR3 sequences, around a quarter of them seen once. V dropped 5 bases and J dropped 8 bases, with 25 bases sitting between them. The CDR3 loop spans 17 amino acids. Germline lookup yields CDR1 SGHVS and CDR2 FQNEAQ. The source of the sample is a study of blood T cells in healthy people across ages. Overall study findings and caveats: In older individuals, TCR beta diversity per million T cells was lower, falling roughly linearly with age.

These data were also reused for a study on T cells of mothers and their children.

The sequence derives from a boy aged 5-17 years in good health. Material for sequencing was blood. The chain joins TRBV7-8 to TRBJ1-5, with D perhaps TRBD1 (6 bases). The DNA of the CDR3 is TGTGCCAGCAGCCACCTGGAACAGGGACCCCGCTTGGAGCCCCAGCATTTT. It yields the protein CASSHLEQGPRLEPQHF.